These 2 T cell receptor beta chains were sequenced from one sample in a study of blood T cell repertoires in COVID-19. TCRdb keeps only in-frame clones here, not all; method: immunoSEQ multiplex PCR. This table holds hundreds of thousands of clones, roughly 83% found once. Sequencing input: peripheral blood. These receptors were obtained from a woman in her 70s with active or convalescent COVID-19.

The chain is built from TRBV6-5 and TRBJ1-2, with D hard to call. Germline values: CDR1 MNHEY, CDR2 SVGAGI. Trimming pared 9 bases from V and 4 bases from J, leaving 18 bases between. This CDR3 comprises 14 residues. CDR3 amino acids: CASLRAGLIYGYTF. The CDR3 DNA reads TGTGCCAGTCTGCGGGCAGGATTGATCTATGGCTACACCTTC.

This clone was observed a single time. The chain couples TRBV6-1 to TRBJ1-6, with TRBD1 matching over 8 bases. The germline V gene has CDR1 MNHNS and CDR2 SASEGT. The CDR3 consists of 15 residues. The J segment lost 10 bases and the V segment lost 5 bases, leaving 10 bases of the junction unmatched. The CDR3 coding sequence is TGTGCCAGCAGTTCACGGGGGACAGGACAATCACCCCTCCACTTT. It encodes CASSSRGTGQSPLHF.